This T cell receptor (beta chain) is from a study of T cells after yellow fever vaccination. General study findings and limits: Reappearing after the booster were most of the clones from primary vaccination (about 96% CD4, about 87% CD8).

V was trimmed by 4 bases and J by 7 bases, leaving 17 bases between them. Germline CDR1 reads SGHVS; CDR2 reads FQNEAQ. This CDR3 region has 15 residues. Synthesis of TCR cDNA relied on 5'RACE template switching, which attached a universal primer site and UMIs. MiXCR, applied by TCRdb to the 5' RACE reads, yields one record per CDR3 protein. The top ten clones hold 15% to 20% of a sample with 450,000 to 550,000 distinct CDR3 sequences, 20% to 25% of them seen once. This clonotype was picked up a small number of times. Its specificity is unknown. This chain links TRBV7-8 with TRBJ1-5, with TRBD1 as a possible D gene (6 bases). This clonotype originated in a man aged 18 to 35 who received the YFV17D yellow fever vaccine. This material consisted of PBMCs, taken roughly 23 days after the first yellow fever vaccination. CDR3 sequence reads: CASSSTLTGLQPQHF. The CDR3 coding sequence is TGTGCCAGCAGCTCGACTCTAACAGGGTTGCAGCCCCAGCATTTT.